The rows below give T cell receptor beta chains drawn from one sample of a study of T cells in Graves' hyperthyroidism and ophthalmopathy. TCRdb reanalysed the multiplex PCR reads using MiXCR and keeps one entry per CDR3 protein. This sample carries 300,000 to 500,000 distinct CDR3 sequences, about an eighth of them seen once, and the ten largest clones take approximately 27%. Material: blood. The receptors here all came from a man between 45 and 60 years old with Graves' ophthalmopathy. CDR3s include the opening cysteine and the closing phenylalanine or tryptophan. Fields, in order: D gene, J gene, clone size, V gene, CDR3 protein, CDR3 DNA. D genes are given only for firm matches. Rows give clone size only sometimes, using once, few, many, or a class for an expanded clone.

D gene: -
J gene: TRBJ1-1
clone size: many
V gene: TRBV5-8
CDR3 protein: CASSPGGAGVNTEAFF
CDR3 DNA: TGTGCCAGCAGCCCGGGGGGGGCGGGGGTGAACACTGAAGCTTTCTTT

D gene: -
J gene: TRBJ2-7
clone size: -
V gene: TRBV10-3
CDR3 protein: CAISNRDKVYEQYF
CDR3 DNA: TGTGCCATCAGTAACCGGGACAAAGTCTACGAGCAGTACTTC

D gene: -
J gene: TRBJ1-6
clone size: few
V gene: TRBV2
CDR3 protein: CASRDRGDSPLHF
CDR3 DNA: TGTGCCAGCAGGGACAGAGGGGACTCACCCCTCCACTTT

D gene: TRBD2
J gene: TRBJ2-1
clone size: many
V gene: TRBV5-1
CDR3 protein: CASSPTGGSGAPGEQFF
CDR3 DNA: TGCGCCAGCAGCCCGACCGGGGGTAGCGGGGCCCCAGGTGAGCAGTTCTTC

D gene: -
J gene: TRBJ2-7
clone size: many
V gene: TRBV2
CDR3 protein: CASNKGGIDSYEQYF
CDR3 DNA: TGTGCCAGCAACAAGGGGGGGATAGACTCCTACGAGCAGTACTTC

D gene: -
J gene: TRBJ2-7
clone size: -
V gene: TRBV29-1
CDR3 protein: CSVARAGNEQYF
CDR3 DNA: TGCAGCGTTGCGAGGGCAGGGAACGAGCAGTACTTC

D gene: TRBD1
J gene: TRBJ2-7
clone size: many
V gene: TRBV2
CDR3 protein: CASSFGQGYEQYF
CDR3 DNA: TGTGCCAGCAGTTTTGGACAGGGCTACGAGCAGTACTTC

D gene: -
J gene: TRBJ2-1
clone size: once
V gene: TRBV5-1
CDR3 protein: CASSLATETQFF
CDR3 DNA: TGCGCCAGCAGCTTGGCCACCGAGACCCAGTTCTTC

D gene: -
J gene: TRBJ1-2
clone size: many
V gene: TRBV11-2
CDR3 protein: CASSAGGGIHTF
CDR3 DNA: TGTGCCAGCAGCGCAGGCGGCGGGATCCACACCTTC

D gene: TRBD2
J gene: TRBJ2-5
clone size: -
V gene: TRBV28
CDR3 protein: CASSSPLSGSGVETQYF
CDR3 DNA: TGTGCCAGCAGTTCCCCCCTAAGCGGGAGTGGGGTAGAGACCCAGTACTTC

D gene: -
J gene: TRBJ1-1
clone size: many
V gene: TRBV7-6
CDR3 protein: CASSLAVYTEAFF
CDR3 DNA: TGTGCCAGCAGCTTAGCTGTGTACACTGAAGCTTTCTTT

D gene: -
J gene: TRBJ2-3
clone size: -
V gene: TRBV29-1
CDR3 protein: CSVVADRTDTQYF
CDR3 DNA: TGCAGCGTTGTAGCGGACAGGACAGATACGCAGTATTTT

D gene: TRBD1
J gene: TRBJ1-1
clone size: -
V gene: TRBV15
CDR3 protein: CATSDRGKVQFDRAFF
CDR3 DNA: TGTGCCACCAGCGACAGGGGGAAGGTTCAATTCGATCGGGCTTTCTTT

D gene: -
J gene: TRBJ2-7
clone size: many
V gene: TRBV2
CDR3 protein: CASKLALSYEQYF
CDR3 DNA: TGTGCCAGCAAACTAGCTCTCTCCTACGAGCAGTACTTC

D gene: -
J gene: TRBJ2-7
clone size: many
V gene: TRBV20-1
CDR3 protein: CSVGTGPSPSGSNEQYF
CDR3 DNA: TGCAGTGTTGGGACAGGGCCGAGTCCTAGCGGGAGCAACGAGCAGTACTTC

D gene: -
J gene: TRBJ2-5
clone size: few
V gene: TRBV30
CDR3 protein: CASARGAGQETQYF
CDR3 DNA: TGTGCCTCCGCGAGGGGAGCGGGTCAAGAGACCCAGTACTTC

D gene: -
J gene: TRBJ1-1
clone size: many
V gene: TRBV12-3/TRBV12-4
CDR3 protein: CASKLGTEAFF
CDR3 DNA: TGTGCCAGCAAACTTGGCACTGAAGCTTTCTTT

D gene: -
J gene: TRBJ1-2
clone size: many
V gene: TRBV7-9
CDR3 protein: CASSLQGLASSGGYTF
CDR3 DNA: TGTGCCAGCAGCCTACAGGGTCTCGCATCCTCTGGTGGCTACACCTTC

D gene: TRBD1
J gene: TRBJ1-2
clone size: few
V gene: TRBV24-1
CDR3 protein: CATADREGYTF
CDR3 DNA: TGTGCCACCGCAGACAGGGAGGGCTACACCTTC

D gene: -
J gene: TRBJ1-1
clone size: many
V gene: TRBV9
CDR3 protein: CASSVAGAEAFF
CDR3 DNA: TGTGCCAGCAGCGTAGCCGGGGCTGAAGCTTTCTTT

D gene: -
J gene: TRBJ1-5
clone size: few
V gene: TRBV27
CDR3 protein: CASSTYRDQPQHF
CDR3 DNA: TGTGCCAGCAGTACCTACAGGGATCAGCCCCAGCATTTT

D gene: -
J gene: TRBJ2-7
clone size: -
V gene: TRBV19
CDR3 protein: CATKPGPGGYEQYF
CDR3 DNA: TGTGCCACCAAACCGGGACCCGGGGGCTACGAGCAGTACTTC

D gene: -
J gene: TRBJ2-7
clone size: -
V gene: TRBV6-1
CDR3 protein: CAGSDPDSPPYEQYF
CDR3 DNA: TGTGCCGGCAGTGATCCGGACAGCCCCCCTTACGAGCAGTACTTC

D gene: -
J gene: TRBJ2-3
clone size: few
V gene: TRBV12-3/TRBV12-4
CDR3 protein: CASSIQGDTQYF
CDR3 DNA: TGTGCCAGCAGCATACAGGGAGATACGCAGTATTTT

D gene: -
J gene: TRBJ2-5
clone size: -
V gene: TRBV19
CDR3 protein: CASSSGVGETQYF
CDR3 DNA: TGTGCCAGTAGTTCAGGGGTGGGAGAGACCCAGTACTTC

D gene: -
J gene: TRBJ1-1
clone size: many
V gene: TRBV28
CDR3 protein: CASSFTSAVNTEAFF
CDR3 DNA: TGTGCCAGCAGTTTTACGTCCGCCGTGAACACTGAAGCTTTCTTT

D gene: -
J gene: TRBJ2-1
clone size: many
V gene: TRBV5-1
CDR3 protein: CASSTGPNEQFF
CDR3 DNA: TGCGCCAGCAGCACGGGTCCGAATGAGCAGTTCTTC

D gene: -
J gene: TRBJ1-3
clone size: many
V gene: TRBV11-2
CDR3 protein: CASSLDRTITGNTIYF
CDR3 DNA: TGTGCCAGCAGCTTAGATCGGACAATTACTGGAAACACCATATATTTT

D gene: TRBD2
J gene: TRBJ2-1
clone size: many
V gene: TRBV15
CDR3 protein: CATSRVLVAGENEQFF
CDR3 DNA: TGTGCCACCAGCAGAGTGTTGGTAGCGGGAGAAAATGAGCAGTTCTTC

D gene: TRBD1
J gene: TRBJ2-7
clone size: many
V gene: TRBV2
CDR3 protein: CASSVGTGKAEQYF
CDR3 DNA: TGTGCCAGCAGTGTTGGGACAGGGAAGGCCGAGCAGTACTTC

D gene: -
J gene: TRBJ1-5
clone size: many
V gene: TRBV6-1
CDR3 protein: CASRMRGGSNQPQHF
CDR3 DNA: TGTGCCAGCAGGATGCGGGGGGGAAGCAATCAGCCCCAGCATTTT

D gene: -
J gene: TRBJ2-5
clone size: few
V gene: TRBV6-1
CDR3 protein: CASIRGARETQYF
CDR3 DNA: TGTGCCAGCATTCGGGGGGCCCGGGAGACCCAGTACTTC

D gene: TRBD2
J gene: TRBJ2-1
clone size: many
V gene: TRBV7-2
CDR3 protein: CASSLTSGGYNEQFF
CDR3 DNA: TGTGCCAGCAGCTTAACTAGCGGGGGTTACAATGAGCAGTTCTTC

D gene: TRBD1
J gene: TRBJ2-1
clone size: few
V gene: TRBV19
CDR3 protein: CASSSKTGWLEQFF
CDR3 DNA: TGTGCCAGTAGTAGCAAGACAGGGTGGCTTGAGCAGTTCTTC

D gene: -
J gene: TRBJ1-5
clone size: many
V gene: TRBV5-5
CDR3 protein: CASSFTSNQPQHF
CDR3 DNA: TGTGCCAGCAGCTTCACTAGCAATCAGCCCCAGCATTTT

D gene: TRBD1
J gene: TRBJ2-7
clone size: few
V gene: TRBV28
CDR3 protein: CASSPWDSSYEQYF
CDR3 DNA: TGTGCCAGCAGCCCTTGGGACAGCTCCTACGAGCAGTACTTC

D gene: -
J gene: TRBJ1-1
clone size: many
V gene: TRBV18
CDR3 protein: CASSPENTEAFF
CDR3 DNA: TGTGCCAGCTCACCAGAGAACACTGAAGCTTTCTTT

D gene: -
J gene: TRBJ2-7
clone size: -
V gene: TRBV27
CDR3 protein: CATGTSTLYEQYF
CDR3 DNA: TGTGCCACCGGCACGAGTACCCTCTACGAGCAGTACTTC

D gene: TRBD1
J gene: TRBJ1-2
clone size: many
V gene: TRBV29-1
CDR3 protein: CSVGGTGNYGYTF
CDR3 DNA: TGCAGCGTTGGGGGGACAGGGAACTATGGCTACACCTTC

D gene: -
J gene: TRBJ2-3
clone size: -
V gene: TRBV6-1
CDR3 protein: CASGEIATSTDTQYF
CDR3 DNA: TGTGCCAGCGGTGAGATAGCGACTAGCACAGATACGCAGTATTTT

D gene: -
J gene: TRBJ2-3
clone size: -
V gene: TRBV2
CDR3 protein: CASTQPGTNYEQYFGPGTDTQYF
CDR3 DNA: -

D gene: -
J gene: TRBJ1-1
clone size: many
V gene: TRBV2
CDR3 protein: CASNVRTDTEAFF
CDR3 DNA: TGTGCCAGCAACGTACGCACGGACACTGAAGCTTTCTTT